This T cell receptor beta chain was sequenced for a study of T cell repertoires and HLA-DP antigens. V dropped 2 bases and J dropped 6 bases, with 6 bases sitting between them. Germline V gene data show CDR1 as SNHLY and CDR2 as FYNNEI. The CDR3 sequence is 12 residues long. Comment on this clone: The antigen remains unidentified.

The assay was immunoSEQ multiplex PCR, and TCRdb's table has in-frame clones only and misses some. The top ten hold about 1.7% of the sample, which has 85,000 to 90,000 clones, approximately 86% seen once. The gene calls are TRBV2 and TRBJ2-3; D uncertain. The sequence derives from a man between 45 and 60 years old in good health and CMV-seronegative. Sequenced sample: CD4+ T cells from PBMCs. The CDR3: CASSENRDTQYF. Written as DNA, the CDR3 is TGTGCCAGCAGTGAAAATAGGGATACGCAGTATTTT.